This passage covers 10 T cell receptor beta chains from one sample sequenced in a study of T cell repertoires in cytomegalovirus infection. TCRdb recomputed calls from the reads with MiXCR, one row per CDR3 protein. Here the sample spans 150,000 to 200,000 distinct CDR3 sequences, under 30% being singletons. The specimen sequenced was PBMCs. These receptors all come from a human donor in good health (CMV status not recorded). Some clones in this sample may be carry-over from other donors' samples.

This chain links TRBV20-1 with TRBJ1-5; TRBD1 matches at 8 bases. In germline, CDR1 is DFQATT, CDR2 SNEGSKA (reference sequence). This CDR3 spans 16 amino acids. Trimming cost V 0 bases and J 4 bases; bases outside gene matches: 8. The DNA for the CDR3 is TGCAGTGCTAGAGATTTTGGACAGGGAGTGAATCAGCCCCAGCATTTT. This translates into CSARDFGQGVNQPQHF.

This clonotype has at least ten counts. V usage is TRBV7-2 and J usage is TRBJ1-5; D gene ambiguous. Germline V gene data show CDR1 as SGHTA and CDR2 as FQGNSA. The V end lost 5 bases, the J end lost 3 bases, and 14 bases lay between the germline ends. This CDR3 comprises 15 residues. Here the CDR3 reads CASSTDHGFNQPQHF. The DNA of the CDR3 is TGTGCCAGCAGCACGGACCATGGGTTCAATCAGCCCCAGCATTTT.

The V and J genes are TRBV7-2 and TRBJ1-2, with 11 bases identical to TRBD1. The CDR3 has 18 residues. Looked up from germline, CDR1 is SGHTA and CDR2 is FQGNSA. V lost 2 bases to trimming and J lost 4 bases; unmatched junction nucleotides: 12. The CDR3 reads CASSLSRDRGRNGYGYTF. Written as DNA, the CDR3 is TGTGCCAGCAGCTTAAGCCGGGACAGGGGGAGAAATGGCTATGGCTACACCTTC.

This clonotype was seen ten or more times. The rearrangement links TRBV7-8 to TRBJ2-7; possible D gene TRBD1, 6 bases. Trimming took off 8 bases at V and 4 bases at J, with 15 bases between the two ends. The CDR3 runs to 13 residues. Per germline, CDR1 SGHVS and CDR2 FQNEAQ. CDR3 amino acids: CASVARGQYEQYF. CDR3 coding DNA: TGTGCCAGCGTCGCCAGGGGACAATACGAGCAGTACTTC.

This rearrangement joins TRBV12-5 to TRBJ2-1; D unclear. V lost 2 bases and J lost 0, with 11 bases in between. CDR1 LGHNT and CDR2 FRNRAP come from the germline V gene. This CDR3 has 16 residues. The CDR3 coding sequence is TGTGCTAGTGGTTTGAGGGATTCCTTCTCCTACAATGAGCAGTTCTTC. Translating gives CASGLRDSFSYNEQFF. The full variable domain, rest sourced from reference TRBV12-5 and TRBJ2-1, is DARVTQTPRHKVTEMGQEVTMRCQPILGHNTVFWYRQTMMQGLELLAYFRNRAPLDDSGMPKDRFSAEMPDATLATLKIQPSEPRDSAVYFCASGLRDSFSYNEQFFGPGTRLTVL.

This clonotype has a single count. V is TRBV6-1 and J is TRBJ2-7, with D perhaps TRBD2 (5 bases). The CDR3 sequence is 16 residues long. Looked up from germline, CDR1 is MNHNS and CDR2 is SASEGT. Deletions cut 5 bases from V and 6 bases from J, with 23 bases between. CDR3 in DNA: TGTGCCAGCAGTTCCTTCGTCAGTATTCGAGGAGGCGAGCAGTACTTC. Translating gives CASSSFVSIRGGEQYF.

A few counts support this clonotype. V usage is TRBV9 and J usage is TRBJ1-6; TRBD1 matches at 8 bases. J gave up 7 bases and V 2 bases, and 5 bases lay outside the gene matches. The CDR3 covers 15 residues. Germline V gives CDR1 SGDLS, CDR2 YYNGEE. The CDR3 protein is CASSVYQGANSPLHF. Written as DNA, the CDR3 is TGTGCCAGCAGCGTTTATCAGGGGGCCAATTCACCCCTCCACTTT. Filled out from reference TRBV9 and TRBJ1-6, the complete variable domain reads DSGVTQTPKHLITATGQRVTLRCSPRSGDLSVYWYQQSLDQGLQFLIQYYNGEERAKGNILERFSAQQFPDLHSELNLSSLELGDSALYFCASSVYQGANSPLHFGNGTRLTVT.

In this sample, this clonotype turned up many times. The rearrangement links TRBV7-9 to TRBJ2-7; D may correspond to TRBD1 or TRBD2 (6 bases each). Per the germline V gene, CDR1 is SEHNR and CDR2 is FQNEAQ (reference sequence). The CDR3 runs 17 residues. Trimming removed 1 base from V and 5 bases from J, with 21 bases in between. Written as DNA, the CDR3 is TGTGCCAGCAGCTTAGTTCTAGAGGGGGGAAGAGGCCACGAGCAGTACTTC. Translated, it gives CASSLVLEGGRGHEQYF. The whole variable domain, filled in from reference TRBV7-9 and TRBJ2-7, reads DTGVSQNPRHKITKRGQNVTFRCDPISEHNRLYWYRQTLGQGPEFLTYFQNEAQLEKSRLLSDRFSAERPKGSFSTLEIQRTEQGDSAMYLCASSLVLEGGRGHEQYFGPGTRLTVT.

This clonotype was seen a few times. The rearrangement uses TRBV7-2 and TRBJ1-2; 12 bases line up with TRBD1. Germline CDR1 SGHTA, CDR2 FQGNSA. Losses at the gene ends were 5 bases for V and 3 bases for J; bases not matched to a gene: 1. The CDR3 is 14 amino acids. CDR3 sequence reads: CASSGTGGHYGYTF. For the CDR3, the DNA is TGTGCCAGCAGCGGGACAGGGGGCCACTATGGCTACACCTTC.

The chain's CDR3 is CASSFDRRETQYF. The CDR3 DNA follows: TGTGCCAGCAGCTTCGACAGGAGGGAGACCCAGTACTTC. The J gene is TRBJ2-5, the V gene TRBV5-4, with D possibly matching TRBD1 (6 bases). The CDR3 runs to 13 residues. Trimming left V 2 bases short and J 5 bases short, with 10 bases between. Germline-derived CDR1 and CDR2 are SGHNT and YYREEE (reference sequence).